These T cell receptor beta chains were read from a single sample in a study of control samples from healthy donors and cancer patients. The method was immunoSEQ multiplex PCR; TCRdb's version includes in-frame clones alone and lacks a portion of them. The repertoire has 45,000 to 60,000 clones, roughly nine tenths of them found once; the top ten carry 0.65% to 0.9%. The source material was PBMCs. The receptors come from a man aged 25-40 years with colorectal cancer. Both conserved end residues are part of each CDR3.

V	J	CDR3
TRBV20-1	TRBJ1-1	CSASLGTAKNTEAFF
TRBV7-2	TRBJ1-2	CASSLARDRVYGYTF
TRBV4-2	TRBJ2-2	CASSFAGRENTGELFF
TRBV7-2	TRBJ2-3	CASSLNRDRRTDTQYF
TRBV3-1/TRBV3-2	TRBJ1-1	CASSQGGIYTEAFF
TRBV11-2	TRBJ1-6	CASSLRPWDSPLHF
TRBV12-3/TRBV12-4	TRBJ1-1	CASRLAGDTEAFF
TRBV27	TRBJ1-2	CASSLSGRVGYTF
TRBV4-1	TRBJ2-1	CASSHVSGGSYNEQFF
TRBV12-5	TRBJ2-3	CASSPRTSGGSSTDTQYF
TRBV5-1	TRBJ2-5	CASSPRTGVQETQYF
TRBV5-1	TRBJ2-1	CASSLNLQGNEQFF
TRBV21-1	TRBJ2-7	CASTNMNEQYF
TRBV7-9	TRBJ2-7	CASSHIERGSYEQYF
TRBV6-5	TRBJ1-2	CASSRTGTTNYGYTF
TRBV9	TRBJ2-3	CASSLGAQDTDTQYF
TRBV10-3	TRBJ2-1	CAISAFDEQFF
TRBV29-1	TRBJ2-7	CSVKGGPSSYEQYF
TRBV29-1	TRBJ2-3	CSPYGLAGGRSTDTQYF
TRBV7-6	TRBJ1-6	CASSHSQINSPLHF
TRBV7-9	TRBJ1-2	CASSSGRGEGNYGYTF
TRBV20-1	TRBJ1-2	CSAGGARGYTF
TRBV7-2	TRBJ1-6	CASSLSGTRNSPLHF
TRBV10-2	TRBJ2-7	CASRPGRDHEQYF
TRBV7-2	TRBJ2-7	CASSLVGQGTYEQYF
TRBV7-9	TRBJ2-7	CASSSGLPYEQYF
TRBV15	TRBJ2-1	CATSRAEYEQFF
TRBV6-6	TRBJ2-3	CASSYGVDTQYF
TRBV5-6	TRBJ2-1	CASSLRRSSYNEQFF
TRBV10-3	TRBJ2-3	CAISDPSRGEEDTQYF
TRBV9	TRBJ1-3	CASSPYGGGNTIYF
TRBV19	TRBJ1-1	CASSRGRDSLNTEAFF
TRBV4-3	TRBJ1-1	CASSQQTQITEAFF
TRBV5-8	TRBJ1-1	CASSFERDTEAFF
TRBV9	TRBJ2-3	CASSGGKGGENTQYF
TRBV11-2	TRBJ1-2	CASSTWTGNYGYTF
TRBV19	TRBJ2-3	CASSVGGGPDTQYF